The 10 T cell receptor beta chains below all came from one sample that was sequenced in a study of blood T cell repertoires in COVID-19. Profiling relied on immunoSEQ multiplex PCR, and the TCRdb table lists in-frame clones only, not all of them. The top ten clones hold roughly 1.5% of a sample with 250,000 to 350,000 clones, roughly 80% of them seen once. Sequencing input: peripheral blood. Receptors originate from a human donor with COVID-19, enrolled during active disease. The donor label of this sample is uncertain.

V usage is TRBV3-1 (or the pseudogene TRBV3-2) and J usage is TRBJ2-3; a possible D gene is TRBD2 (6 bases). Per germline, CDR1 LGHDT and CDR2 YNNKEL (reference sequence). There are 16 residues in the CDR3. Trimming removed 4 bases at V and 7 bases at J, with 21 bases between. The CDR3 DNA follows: TGTGCCAGCAGCCCTTTAGGAGGCGGGAACGTAAATACGCAGTATTTT. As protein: CASSPLGGGNVNTQYF.

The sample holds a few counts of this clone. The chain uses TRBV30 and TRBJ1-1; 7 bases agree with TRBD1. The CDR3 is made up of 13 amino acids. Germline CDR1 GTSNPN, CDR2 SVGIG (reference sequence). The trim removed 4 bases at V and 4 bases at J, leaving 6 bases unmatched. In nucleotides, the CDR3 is TGTGCCTGGAACAGGGGAAGGGGCACTGAAGCTTTCTTT. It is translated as CAWNRGRGTEAFF.

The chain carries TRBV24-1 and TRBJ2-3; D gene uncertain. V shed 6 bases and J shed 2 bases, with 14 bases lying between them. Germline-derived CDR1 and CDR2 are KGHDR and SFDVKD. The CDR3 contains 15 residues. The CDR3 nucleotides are TGTGCCACCAGTCCCGTTTGGCAGGACACAGATACGCAGTATTTT. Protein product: CATSPVWQDTDTQYF.

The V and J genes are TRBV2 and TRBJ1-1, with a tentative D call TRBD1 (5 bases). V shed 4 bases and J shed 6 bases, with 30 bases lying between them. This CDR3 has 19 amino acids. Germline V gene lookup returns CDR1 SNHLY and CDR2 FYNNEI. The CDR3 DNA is TGTGCCAGCAGTGGGATCTGGCTGCGACAGAGTGATGCTAACGCTGAAGCTTTCTTT. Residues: CASSGIWLRQSDANAEAFF.

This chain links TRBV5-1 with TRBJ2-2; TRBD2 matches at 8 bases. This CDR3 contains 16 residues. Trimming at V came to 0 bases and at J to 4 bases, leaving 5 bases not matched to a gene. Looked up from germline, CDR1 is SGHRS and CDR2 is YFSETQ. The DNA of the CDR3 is TGCGCCAGCAGCTTGGGTCCAGCGGGAGTCACCGGGGAGCTGTTTTTT. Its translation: CASSLGPAGVTGELFF.

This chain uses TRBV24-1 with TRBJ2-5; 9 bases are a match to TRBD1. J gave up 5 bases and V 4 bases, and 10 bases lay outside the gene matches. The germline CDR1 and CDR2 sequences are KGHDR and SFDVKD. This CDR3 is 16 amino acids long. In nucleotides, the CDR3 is TGTGCCACCAGTGACCCCTCCGGACAGGGGTACGAGACCCAGTACTTC. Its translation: CATSDPSGQGYETQYF.

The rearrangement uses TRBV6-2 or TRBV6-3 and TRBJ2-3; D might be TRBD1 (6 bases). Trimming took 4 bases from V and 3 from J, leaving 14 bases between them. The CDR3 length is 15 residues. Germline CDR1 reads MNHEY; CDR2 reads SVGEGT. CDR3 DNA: TGTGCCAGCAGTTCCACGGGACACGAAACAGATACGCAGTATTTT. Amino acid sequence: CASSSTGHETDTQYF.

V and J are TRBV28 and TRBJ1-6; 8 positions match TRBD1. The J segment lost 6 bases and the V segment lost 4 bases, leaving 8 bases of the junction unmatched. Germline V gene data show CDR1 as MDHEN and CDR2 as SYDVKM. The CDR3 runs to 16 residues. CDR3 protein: CASSSLGQGSNSPLHF. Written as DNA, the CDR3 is TGTGCCAGCAGTTCCCTCGGACAGGGATCTAATTCACCCCTCCACTTT.

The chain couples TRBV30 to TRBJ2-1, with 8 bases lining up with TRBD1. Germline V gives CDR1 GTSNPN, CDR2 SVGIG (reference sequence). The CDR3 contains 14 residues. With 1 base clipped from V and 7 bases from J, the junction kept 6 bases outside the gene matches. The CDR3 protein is CAWSAGQGQNEQFF. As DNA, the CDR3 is TGTGCCTGGAGTGCAGGACAGGGTCAAAATGAGCAGTTCTTC.

The CDR3 DNA follows: TGTGCCAGCAGCTTAAAGCGGGAGGAAGAGACCCAGTACTTC. It codes for CASSLKREEETQYF. The chain links TRBV7-9 to TRBJ2-5, with 9 bases that match TRBD2. Germline V CDR1 and CDR2: SEHNR, FQNEAQ (reference sequence). The junction had 1 base not matched to a gene; V was cut back by 2 bases and J by 3 bases. The CDR3 contains 14 residues. The variable domain in full, completed from reference TRBV7-9 and TRBJ2-5, reads DTGVSQNPRHKITKRGQNVTFRCDPISEHNRLYWYRQTLGQGPEFLTYFQNEAQLEKSRLLSDRFSAERPKGSFSTLEIQRTEQGDSAMYLCASSLKREEETQYFGPGTRLLVL.